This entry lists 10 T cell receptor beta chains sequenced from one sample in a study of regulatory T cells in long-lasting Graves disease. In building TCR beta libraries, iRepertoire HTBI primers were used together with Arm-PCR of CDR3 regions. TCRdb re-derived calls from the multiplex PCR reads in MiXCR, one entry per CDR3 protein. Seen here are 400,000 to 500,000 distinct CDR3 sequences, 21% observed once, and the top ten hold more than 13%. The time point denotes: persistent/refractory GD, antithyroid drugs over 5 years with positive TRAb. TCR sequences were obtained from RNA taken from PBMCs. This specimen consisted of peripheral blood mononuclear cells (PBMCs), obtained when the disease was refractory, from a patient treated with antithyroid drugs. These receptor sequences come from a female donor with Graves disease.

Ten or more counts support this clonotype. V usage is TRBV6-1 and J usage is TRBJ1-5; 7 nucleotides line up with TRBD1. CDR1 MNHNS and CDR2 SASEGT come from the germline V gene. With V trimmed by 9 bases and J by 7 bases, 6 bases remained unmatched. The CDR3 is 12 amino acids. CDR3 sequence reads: CASRQGSQPQHF. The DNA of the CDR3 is TGTGCCAGTCGACAGGGATCCCAGCCCCAGCATTTT.

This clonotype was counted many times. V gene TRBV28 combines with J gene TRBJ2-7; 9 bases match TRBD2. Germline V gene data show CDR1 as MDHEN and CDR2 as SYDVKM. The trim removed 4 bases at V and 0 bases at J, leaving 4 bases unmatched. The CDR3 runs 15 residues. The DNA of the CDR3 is TGTGCCAGCAGTTCCCCTAGCGGGAACTCCTACGAGCAGTACTTC. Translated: CASSSPSGNSYEQYF.

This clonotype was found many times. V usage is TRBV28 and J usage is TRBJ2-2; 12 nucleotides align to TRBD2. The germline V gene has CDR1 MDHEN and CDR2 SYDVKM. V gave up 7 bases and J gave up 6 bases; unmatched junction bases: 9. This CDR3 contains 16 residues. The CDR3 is CASTPPGLAGAGELFF. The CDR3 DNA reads TGTGCCAGCACTCCCCCGGGACTAGCGGGTGCCGGGGAGCTGTTTTTT.

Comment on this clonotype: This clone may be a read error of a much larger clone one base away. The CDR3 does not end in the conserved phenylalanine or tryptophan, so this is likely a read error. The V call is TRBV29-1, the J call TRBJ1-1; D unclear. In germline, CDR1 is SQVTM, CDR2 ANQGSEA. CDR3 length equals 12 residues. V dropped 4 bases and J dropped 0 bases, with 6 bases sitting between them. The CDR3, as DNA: TGCAGCGTTGTGGCCCTGAACACTGAAGCTTTCTCT. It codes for CSVVALNTEAFS.

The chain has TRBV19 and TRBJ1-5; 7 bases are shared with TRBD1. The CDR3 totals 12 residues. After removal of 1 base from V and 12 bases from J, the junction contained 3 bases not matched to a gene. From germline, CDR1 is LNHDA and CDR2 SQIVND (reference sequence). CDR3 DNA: TGTGCCAGTAGTATAGGGGACAGTTTCCAGCATTTT. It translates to CASSIGDSFQHF.

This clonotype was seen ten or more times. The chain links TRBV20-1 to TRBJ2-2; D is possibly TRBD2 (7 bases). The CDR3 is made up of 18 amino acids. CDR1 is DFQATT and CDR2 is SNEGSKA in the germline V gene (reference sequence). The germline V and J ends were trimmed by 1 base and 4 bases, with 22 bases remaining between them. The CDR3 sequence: CSARVKGGQDWGTGELFF. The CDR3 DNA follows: TGCAGTGCTAGAGTAAAGGGGGGGCAGGACTGGGGCACCGGGGAGCTGTTTTTT.

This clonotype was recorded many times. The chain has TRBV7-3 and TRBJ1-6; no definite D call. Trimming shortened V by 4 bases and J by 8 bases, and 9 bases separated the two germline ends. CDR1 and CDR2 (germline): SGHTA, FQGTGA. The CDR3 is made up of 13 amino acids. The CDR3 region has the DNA TGTGCCAGCAGCTCTACCCCAGATTCACCCCTCCACTTT. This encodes CASSSTPDSPLHF. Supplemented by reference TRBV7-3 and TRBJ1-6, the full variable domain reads GAGVSQTPSNKVTEKGKYVELRCDPISGHTALYWYRQSLGQGPEFLIYFQGTGAADDSGLPNDRFFAVRPEGSVSTLKIQRTERGDSAVYLCASSSTPDSPLHFGNGTRLTVT.

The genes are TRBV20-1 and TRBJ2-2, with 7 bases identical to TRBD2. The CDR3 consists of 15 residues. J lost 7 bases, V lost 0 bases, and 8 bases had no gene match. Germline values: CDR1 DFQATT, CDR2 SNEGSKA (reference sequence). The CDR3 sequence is CSARDMRERSGELFF. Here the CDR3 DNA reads TGCAGTGCTAGAGATATGCGGGAGCGTAGCGGGGAGCTGTTTTTT.

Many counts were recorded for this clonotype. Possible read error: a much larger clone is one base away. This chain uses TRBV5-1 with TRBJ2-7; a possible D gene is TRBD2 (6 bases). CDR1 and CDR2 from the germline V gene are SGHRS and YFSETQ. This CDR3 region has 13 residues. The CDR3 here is CASSLDGGYEQYF. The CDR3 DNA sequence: TGTGCCAGCAGCTTAGACGGGGGCTACGAGCAGTACTTC.

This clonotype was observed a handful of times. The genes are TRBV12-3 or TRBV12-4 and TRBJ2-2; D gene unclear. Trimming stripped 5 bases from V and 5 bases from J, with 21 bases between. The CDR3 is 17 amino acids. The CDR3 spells CASSAGRFSASTGELFF. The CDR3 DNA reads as TGTGCCAGCAGTGCCGGACGGTTCAGTGCGAGTACCGGGGAGCTGTTTTTT.